The 2 T cell receptor beta chains reported below all come from one sample, sequenced in a study of cytomegalovirus exposure and HLA in healthy donors (dated by TCRdb to between 2016 and 2019). The library was built by means of the immunoSEQ multiplex PCR assay. A mixture of 60 forward primers for TCR Vbeta segments and 13 reverse primers for TCR Jbeta segments was used in the multiplex PCR. The table was pulled from immuneACCESS by TCRdb, which kept in-frame rearrangements only. Such tables lose some clones; where checked, under half of the loss comes from unresolved V genes, and the rest has no known cause. For this sample there are under 200,000 clones; around 77% appear just once. The ten top clones hold approximately 2% of the sample. Sequenced sample: PBMCs. Receptor source: a man aged 25 to 40 in good health and CMV-seronegative.

The rearrangement links TRBV5-4 to TRBJ2-7, with 9 bases that match TRBD2. From germline, CDR1 is SGHNT and CDR2 YYREEE (reference sequence). This CDR3 has 15 residues. V dropped 2 bases and J dropped 5; count of bases not matched to a gene: 8. The CDR3 DNA follows: TGTGCCAGCAGCTTTGGAGCGGGAGGTCTCCACGAGCAGTACTTC. As protein: CASSFGAGGLHEQYF. Filled out from reference TRBV5-4 and TRBJ2-7, the complete variable domain reads ETGVTQSPTHLIKTRGQQVTLRCSSQSGHNTVSWYQQALGQGPQFIFQYYREEENGRGNFPPRFSGLQFPNYSSELNVNALELDDSALYLCASSFGAGGLHEQYFGPGTRLTVT.

This rearrangement joins TRBV5-8 to TRBJ2-1; D call uncertain. The CDR3 is 16 amino acids. Germline V CDR1 and CDR2: SGHTS, YDEGEE. V was clipped by 0 bases and J by 4 bases, with 14 bases between them. This chain's CDR3 is CASSLGVLRTYNEQFF. In DNA, the CDR3 is TGTGCCAGCAGCTTGGGAGTTCTCCGAACGTACAATGAGCAGTTCTTC. Combining the CDR3 with reference TRBV5-8 and TRBJ2-1 gives the whole variable domain EAGVTQSPTHLIKTRGQQATLRCSPISGHTSVYWYQQALGLGLQFLLWYDEGEERNRGNFPPRFSGRQFPNYSSELNVNALELEDSALYLCASSLGVLRTYNEQFFGPGTRLTVL.